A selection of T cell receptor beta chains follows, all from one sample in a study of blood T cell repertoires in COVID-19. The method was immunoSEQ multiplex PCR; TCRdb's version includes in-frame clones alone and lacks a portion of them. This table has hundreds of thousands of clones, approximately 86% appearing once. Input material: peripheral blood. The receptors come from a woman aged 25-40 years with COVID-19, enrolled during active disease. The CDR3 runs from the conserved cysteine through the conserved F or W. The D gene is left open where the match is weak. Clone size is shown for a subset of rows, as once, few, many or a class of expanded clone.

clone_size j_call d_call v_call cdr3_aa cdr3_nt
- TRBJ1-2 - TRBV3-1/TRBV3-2 CASSQDRGYTF TGTGCCAGCAGCCAAGACCGGGGCTACACCTTC
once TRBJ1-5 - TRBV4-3 CASSQDGAFNQPQHF TGCGCCAGCAGCCAAGATGGAGCCTTCAATCAGCCCCAGCATTTT
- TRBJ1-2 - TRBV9 CASSAGGGNGYTF TGTGCCAGCAGCGCCGGCGGGGGGAATGGCTACACCTTC
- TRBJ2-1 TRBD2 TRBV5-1 CASSFWLAGGNEQFF TGCGCCAGCAGCTTCTGGCTAGCGGGGGGCAATGAGCAGTTCTTC
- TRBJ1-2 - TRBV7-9 CASSVGQWVDGYTF TGTGCCAGCAGCGTAGGACAGTGGGTGGATGGCTACACCTTC
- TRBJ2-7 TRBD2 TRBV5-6 CASSLGAGGPYEQYF TGTGCCAGCAGCTTGGGGGCGGGGGGCCCCTACGAGCAGTACTTC
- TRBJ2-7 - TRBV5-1 CASSLDPLGSSYEQYF TGCGCCAGCAGCTTGGACCCGCTGGGGAGCTCCTACGAGCAGTACTTC
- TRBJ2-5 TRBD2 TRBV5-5 CASSLLAGDETQYF TGTGCCAGCAGCTTACTAGCGGGAGATGAGACCCAGTACTTC
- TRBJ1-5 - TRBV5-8 CASSLAVQTNQPQHF TGTGCCAGCAGCTTGGCGGTACAGACCAATCAGCCCCAGCATTTT
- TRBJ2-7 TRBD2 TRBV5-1 CASSRRREVSHEQYF TGCGCCAGCAGCCGGCGGCGGGAGGTTAGCCACGAGCAGTACTTC
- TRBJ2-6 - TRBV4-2 CASSLGPAGSGANVLTF TGTGCCAGCAGCCTTGGTCCGGCAGGCTCTGGGGCCAACGTCCTGACTTTC
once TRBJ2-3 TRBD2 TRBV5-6 CASSLGTSGIDTQYF TGTGCCAGCAGCTTAGGGACTAGCGGGATAGATACGCAGTATTTT
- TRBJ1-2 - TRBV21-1 CASSYRDGYTF TGTGCCAGCAGCTATCGGGATGGCTACACCTTC
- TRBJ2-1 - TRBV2 CASTIIRDNEQFF TGTGCCAGCACCATTATCCGGGACAATGAGCAGTTCTTC
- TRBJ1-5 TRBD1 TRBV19 CASLGTGGGGYNQPQHF TGTGCCAGCCTCGGGACAGGGGGCGGGGGTTACAATCAGCCCCAGCATTTT
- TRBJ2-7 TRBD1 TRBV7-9 CASSLGGQGSYEQYF TGTGCCAGCAGCTTAGGGGGACAGGGGAGCTACGAGCAGTACTTC
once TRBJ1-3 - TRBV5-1 CASGTVGANTIYF TGCGCCAGCGGAACGGTAGGGGCAAACACCATATATTTT
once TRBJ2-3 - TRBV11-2 CASSPFVGGNTDTQYF TGTGCCAGCAGCCCCTTTGTCGGCGGAAACACAGATACGCAGTATTTT
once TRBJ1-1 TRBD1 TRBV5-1 CASSSDRGSTEAFF TGCGCCAGCAGCTCGGACAGGGGGAGCACTGAAGCTTTCTTT
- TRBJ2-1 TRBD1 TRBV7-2 CASSSGQGNEQFF TGTGCCAGCAGTTCGGGACAGGGGAATGAGCAGTTCTTC
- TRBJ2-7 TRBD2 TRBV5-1 CASSPTSGTFYEQYF TGCGCCAGCAGCCCGACTAGCGGGACGTTCTACGAGCAGTACTTC
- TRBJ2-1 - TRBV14 CASSQEIVQGNEQFF TGTGCCAGCAGCCAAGAAATCGTACAGGGTAACGAGCAGTTCTTC
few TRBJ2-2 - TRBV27 CASSLLQGSTGELFF TGTGCCAGCAGTTTACTTCAGGGGAGCACCGGGGAGCTGTTTTTT
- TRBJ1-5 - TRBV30 CAYQGIGSNQPQHF TGTGCCTATCAGGGGATCGGTAGCAATCAGCCCCAGCATTTT
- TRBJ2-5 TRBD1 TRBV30 CAWSPQGQETQYF TGTGCCTGGAGCCCACAGGGGCAGGAGACCCAGTACTTC
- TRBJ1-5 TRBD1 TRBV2 CASSGGQASNQPQHF TGTGCCAGCAGTGGAGGACAGGCGAGCAATCAGCCCCAGCATTTT
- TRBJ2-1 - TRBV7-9 CASSLRSSEHNEQFF TGTGCCAGCAGCTTACGGTCTAGCGAGCACAATGAGCAGTTCTTC
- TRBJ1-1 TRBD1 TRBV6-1 CASSEVLTGGSGTEAFF TGTGCCAGCAGTGAAGTTCTGACAGGGGGATCGGGAACTGAAGCTTTCTTT
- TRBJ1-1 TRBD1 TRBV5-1 CASSLGATGVRTEAFF TGCGCCAGCAGCTTGGGGGCGACAGGGGTTAGGACTGAAGCTTTCTTT
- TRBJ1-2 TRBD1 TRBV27 CASSETGLLEGYTF TGTGCCAGCAGTGAGACAGGGCTTCTGGAAGGCTACACCTTC
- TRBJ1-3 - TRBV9 CASSAGEYGNTIYF TGTGCCAGCAGCGCGGGGGAATATGGAAACACCATATATTTT
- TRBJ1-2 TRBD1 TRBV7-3 CASSFGQGEGYTF TGTGCCAGCAGCTTCGGACAGGGGGAAGGCTACACCTTC
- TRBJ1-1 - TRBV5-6 CASSLGAGLETEAFF TGTGCCAGCAGCTTGGGTGCAGGGTTGGAGACTGAAGCTTTCTTT
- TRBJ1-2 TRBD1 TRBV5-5 CASSLDPSRGRSDGYTF TGTGCCAGCAGCTTGGACCCCTCCAGGGGGCGCTCGGATGGCTACACCTTC
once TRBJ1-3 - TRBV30 CAGLWRTSISGNTIYF TGTGCCGGCCTGTGGAGGACTTCGATATCTGGAAACACCATATATTTT
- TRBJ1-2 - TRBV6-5 CASRLGGLANYGYTF TGTGCCAGCAGACTGGGGGGGTTAGCTAACTATGGCTACACCTTC
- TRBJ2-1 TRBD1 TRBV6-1 CASGDSPLNEQFF TGTGCCAGCGGGGACAGCCCTCTCAATGAGCAGTTCTTC
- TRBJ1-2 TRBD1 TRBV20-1 CSAERQGWYTF TGCAGTGCCGAAAGACAGGGATGGTACACCTTC
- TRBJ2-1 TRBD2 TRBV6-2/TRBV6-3 CASSYTALADFYNEQFF TGTGCCAGCAGTTACACCGCCCTAGCGGATTTCTACAATGAGCAGTTCTTC
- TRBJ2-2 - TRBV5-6 CASSLAGRPGELFF TGTGCCAGCAGCTTGGCAGGGCGACCCGGGGAGCTGTTTTTT
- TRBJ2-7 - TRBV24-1 CATSDSDSLEQYF TGTGCCACCAGTGATTCGGACAGTCTCGAGCAGTACTTC
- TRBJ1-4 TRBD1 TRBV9 CASSTGQGNVEKLFF TGTGCCAGCAGCACCGGACAGGGGAACGTTGAAAAACTGTTTTTT
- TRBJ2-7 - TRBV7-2 CASSLDSVSYEQYF TGTGCCAGCAGCCTGGACAGTGTCTCCTACGAGCAGTACTTC
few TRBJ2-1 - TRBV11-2 CASSPYYGEGFDNEQFF TGTGCCAGCAGCCCGTATTATGGAGAGGGTTTCGACAATGAGCAGTTCTTC
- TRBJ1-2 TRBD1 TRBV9 CASSVGQYDNYGYTF TGTGCCAGCAGCGTGGGACAGTACGATAACTATGGCTACACCTTC
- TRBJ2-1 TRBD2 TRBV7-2 CASTGLAGALDEQFF TGTGCCAGCACCGGACTAGCGGGAGCTCTCGATGAGCAGTTCTTC
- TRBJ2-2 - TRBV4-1 CASSLAEGYTGELFF TGCGCCAGCAGCCTCGCGGAGGGGTACACCGGGGAGCTGTTTTTT
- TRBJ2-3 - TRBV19 CASRDNTDTQYF TGTGCCAGTAGAGACAACACAGATACGCAGTATTTT
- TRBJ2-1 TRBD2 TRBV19 CASSPYSGNSYNEQFF TGTGCCAGTAGTCCTTATAGCGGGAACTCCTACAATGAGCAGTTCTTC
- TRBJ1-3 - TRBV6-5 CASTPRTDGNTIYF TGTGCCAGCACCCCTAGGACAGACGGAAACACCATATATTTT
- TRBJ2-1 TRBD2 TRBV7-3 CASSFDAGGTYNEQFF TGTGCCAGCAGCTTTGATGCGGGGGGGACCTACAATGAGCAGTTCTTC
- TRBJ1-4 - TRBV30 CAWSVGGPNEKLFF TGTGCCTGGAGTGTGGGAGGGCCAAATGAAAAACTGTTTTTT
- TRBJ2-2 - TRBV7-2 CASSLASGTGELFF TGTGCCAGCAGCTTAGCTAGCGGCACCGGGGAGCTGTTTTTT
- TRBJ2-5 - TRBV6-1 CASSEKTGGDRETQYF TGTGCCAGCAGTGAAAAGACAGGTGGGGACCGGGAGACCCAGTACTTC
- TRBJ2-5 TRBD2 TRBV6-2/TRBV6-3 CASSYPSSGRISRGETQYF TGTGCCAGCAGTTATCCTAGTAGCGGGAGAATAAGCAGGGGAGAGACCCAGTACTTC